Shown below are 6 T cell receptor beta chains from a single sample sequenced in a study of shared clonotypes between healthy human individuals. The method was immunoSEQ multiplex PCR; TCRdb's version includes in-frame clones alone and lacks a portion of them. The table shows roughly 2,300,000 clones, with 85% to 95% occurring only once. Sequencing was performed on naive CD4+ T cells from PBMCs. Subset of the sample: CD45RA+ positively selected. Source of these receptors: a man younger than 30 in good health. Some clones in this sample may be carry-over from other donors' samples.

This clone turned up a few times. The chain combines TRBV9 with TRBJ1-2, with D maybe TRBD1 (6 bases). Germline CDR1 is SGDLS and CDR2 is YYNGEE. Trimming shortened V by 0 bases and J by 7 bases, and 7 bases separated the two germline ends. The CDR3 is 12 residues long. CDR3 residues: CASSVGGAGYTF. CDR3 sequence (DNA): TGTGCCAGCAGCGTAGGGGGGGCTGGCTACACCTTC.

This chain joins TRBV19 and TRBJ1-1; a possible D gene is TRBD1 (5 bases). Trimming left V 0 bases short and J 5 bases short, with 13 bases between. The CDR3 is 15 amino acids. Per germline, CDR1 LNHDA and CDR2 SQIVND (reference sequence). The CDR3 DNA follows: TGTGCCAGTAGTATAGAGTATGGGGGAGGGACTGAAGCTTTCTTT. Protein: CASSIEYGGGTEAFF.

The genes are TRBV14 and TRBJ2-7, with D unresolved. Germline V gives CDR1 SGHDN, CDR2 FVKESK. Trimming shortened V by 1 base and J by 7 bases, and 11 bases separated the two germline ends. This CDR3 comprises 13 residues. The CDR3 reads CASSQGHFLEQYF. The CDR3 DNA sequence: TGTGCCAGCAGCCAAGGTCACTTTCTAGAGCAGTACTTC.

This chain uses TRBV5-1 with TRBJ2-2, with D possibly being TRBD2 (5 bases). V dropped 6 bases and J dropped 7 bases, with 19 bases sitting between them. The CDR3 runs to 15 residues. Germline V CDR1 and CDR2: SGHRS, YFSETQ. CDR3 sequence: CASKWSAMAGGELFF. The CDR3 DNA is TGCGCCAGCAAATGGTCAGCGATGGCGGGCGGGGAGCTGTTTTTT.

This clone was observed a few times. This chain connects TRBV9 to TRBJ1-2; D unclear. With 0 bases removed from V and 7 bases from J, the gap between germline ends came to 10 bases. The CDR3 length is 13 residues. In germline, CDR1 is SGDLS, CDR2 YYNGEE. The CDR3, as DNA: TGTGCCAGCAGCGTAGAGCAGGAGGGTGGCTACACCTTC. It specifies CASSVEQEGGYTF. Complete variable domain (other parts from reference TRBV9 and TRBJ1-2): DSGVTQTPKHLITATGQRVTLRCSPRSGDLSVYWYQQSLDQGLQFLIQYYNGEERAKGNILERFSAQQFPDLHSELNLSSLELGDSALYFCASSVEQEGGYTFGSGTRLTVV.

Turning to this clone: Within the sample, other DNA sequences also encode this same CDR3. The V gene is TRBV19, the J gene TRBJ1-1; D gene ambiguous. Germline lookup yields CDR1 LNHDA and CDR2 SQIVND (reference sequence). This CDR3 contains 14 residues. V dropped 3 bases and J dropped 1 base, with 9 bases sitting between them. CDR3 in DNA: TGTGCCAGTAGTATCCGACTCCAGAACACTGAAGCTTTCTTT. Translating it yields CASSIRLQNTEAFF.